These T cell receptor beta chains were read from a single sample in a study of blood T cell repertoires in COVID-19. The data were produced by immunoSEQ multiplex PCR, yet TCRdb's version contains in-frame clones alone and is incomplete. The data contain roughly 140,000 clones, 70% to 90% of them seen just once; the ten biggest clones take up 3% to 4%. Sequenced: peripheral blood. Source of these receptors: a man between 65 and 85 years old with acute or convalescent COVID-19. Both conserved end residues are part of each CDR3. D genes are given only for firm matches. The size entry is marked missing in some rows and otherwise reads once, few, many or a size class.

J gene | clone size | V gene | D gene | CDR3 protein | CDR3 DNA
TRBJ2-2 | NA | TRBV6-2/TRBV6-3 | NA | CASSTDSRNTGELFF | TGTGCCAGCAGTACGGACTCACGGAACACCGGGGAGCTGTTTTTT
TRBJ1-1 | once | TRBV7-2 | TRBD1 | CASSLVGRGLTEAFF | TGTGCCAGCAGCTTAGTGGGCAGGGGGCTGACTGAAGCTTTCTTT
TRBJ2-7 | NA | TRBV27 | TRBD1 | CASGTGGYEQYF | TGTGCCAGCGGGACAGGGGGATACGAGCAGTACTTC
TRBJ2-3 | NA | TRBV5-1 | TRBD2 | CASSLPLAGGADTQYF | TGCGCCAGCAGCCTCCCTCTAGCGGGGGGCGCAGATACGCAGTATTTT
TRBJ2-1 | NA | TRBV3-1/TRBV3-2 | TRBD1 | CASSQDSGTGADLPYNEQFF | TGTGCCAGCAGCCAAGATTCCGGGACAGGAGCCGATTTACCTTACAATGAGCAGTTCTTC
TRBJ2-2 | NA | TRBV24-1 | TRBD1 | CATSVSGTGKAGELFF | TGTGCCACCAGTGTTTCCGGGACAGGGAAGGCCGGGGAGCTGTTTTTT
TRBJ2-7 | NA | TRBV7-9 | NA | CASSLAGDEQYF | TGTGCCAGCAGCTTAGCAGGGGACGAGCAGTACTTC
TRBJ2-3 | NA | TRBV4-3 | NA | CASSQEWEPSTDTQYF | TGCGCCAGCAGCCAAGAATGGGAGCCTAGCACAGATACGCAGTATTTT
TRBJ2-3 | NA | TRBV28 | TRBD1 | CASRSGQGGPDTQYF | TGTGCCAGCAGGTCGGGACAGGGAGGTCCAGATACGCAGTATTTT
TRBJ2-3 | NA | TRBV5-1 | TRBD2 | CASSYSGLLLAGTGTDTQYF | TGCGCCAGCAGCTACTCGGGCCTCTTACTAGCGGGTACTGGCACAGATACGCAGTATTTT
TRBJ2-1 | NA | TRBV5-1 | TRBD2 | CASSLTTSGRGNEQFF | TGCGCCAGCAGCTTGACGACTAGCGGGAGGGGCAATGAGCAGTTCTTC
TRBJ2-2 | NA | TRBV19 | NA | CASSIRGSNTGELFF | TGTGCCAGTAGTATCAGGGGTTCTAACACCGGGGAGCTGTTTTTT
TRBJ1-1 | NA | TRBV10-3 | TRBD1 | CAISEKGATTEAFF | TGTGCCATCAGTGAGAAGGGGGCAACCACTGAAGCTTTCTTT
TRBJ2-7 | NA | TRBV3-1/TRBV3-2 | NA | CASSHGGTSYEQYF | TGTGCCAGCAGCCATGGAGGGACGTCCTACGAGCAGTACTTC
TRBJ1-5 | NA | TRBV7-9 | NA | CASSLTEEMSNQPQHF | TGTGCCAGCAGCTTAACCGAGGAAATGAGCAATCAGCCCCAGCATTTT
TRBJ1-3 | NA | TRBV7-4 | TRBD1 | CASSLTGAGNTIYF | TGTGCCAGCAGCTTAACAGGGGCCGGAAACACCATATATTTT
TRBJ2-2 | once | TRBV19 | TRBD2 | CASSIFSGTSYGGELFF | TGTGCCAGTAGTATTTTTTCCGGGACTAGCTATGGCGGGGAGCTGTTTTTT
TRBJ2-2 | NA | TRBV6-5 | NA | CASRISGTGELFF | TGTGCCAGCAGAATCTCGGGCACCGGGGAGCTGTTTTTT
TRBJ2-7 | NA | TRBV2 | NA | CASSEGTGPYEQYF | TGTGCCAGCAGTGAAGGGACTGGACCCTACGAGCAGTACTTC
TRBJ2-7 | NA | TRBV5-4 | TRBD2 | CASSLNRLAGGGDEQYF | TGTGCCAGCAGCTTAAATCGACTAGCGGGAGGTGGGGACGAGCAGTACTTC
TRBJ1-5 | NA | TRBV19 | NA | CASTTTGGNQPQHF | TGTGCCAGCACTACTACAGGTGGCAATCAGCCCCAGCATTTT
TRBJ1-1 | NA | TRBV7-3 | NA | CASSLHGGRTEAFF | TGTGCCAGCAGCTTACACGGGGGGCGAACTGAAGCTTTCTTT
TRBJ2-4 | NA | TRBV28 | NA | CASSLGPSVGNIQYF | TGTGCCAGCAGTTTGGGGCCAAGTGTGGGAAACATTCAGTACTTC
TRBJ2-7 | NA | TRBV7-9 | TRBD2 | CASSSPGLAGGTYEQYF | TGTGCCAGCAGCTCGCCGGGACTAGCGGGAGGTACCTACGAGCAGTACTTC
TRBJ2-3 | NA | TRBV5-4 | NA | CASSPLSSTDTQYF | TGTGCCAGCAGTCCGTTGTCCAGCACAGATACGCAGTATTTT
TRBJ2-7 | NA | TRBV27 | TRBD2 | CASSLSPSGRYEQYF | TGTGCCAGCAGTTTATCCCCTAGCGGGAGATACGAGCAGTACTTC